This T cell receptor beta chain came from a study of graft-versus-host responses after intestinal transplantation. Overall study context: Recipients had multivisceral, liver-intestinal, or isolated intestinal transplants. Once they had received anti-thymocyte globulin induction, all recipients took tacrolimus and steroids for approximately 3 years. The study's findings and limits: Ileal or blood samples showed some GvH clones first, and such clones were also found in recipient marrow. High graft-versus-host to host-versus-graft T cell clonal ratios marked allografts of patients with graft-donor macrochimerism.

Notes on this clone: No antigen is known for it.

Some clones are missing from TCRdb's copy, which holds only in-frame ones; the method was immunoSEQ multiplex PCR. The sample lists about 20,000 clones, 86% seen once, with less than 10% in the top ten. In germline, CDR1 is LNHDA, CDR2 SQIVND (reference sequence). V was clipped by 11 bases and J by 8 bases; unmatched bases: 15. The CDR3 sequence is 15 residues long. This sequence joins TRBV19 and TRBJ1-4; 9 positions agree with TRBD1. The receptor's source is a human patient who received an intestinal transplant, so some T cells may come from the graft donor. Sequenced material: PBMCs, taken more than 220 days after intestinal transplant. CDR3 nucleotides: TGTGCCGCCCGACAGGGGGAGGGCCTTGGAGAAAAACTGTTTTTT. As protein: CAARQGEGLGEKLFF.